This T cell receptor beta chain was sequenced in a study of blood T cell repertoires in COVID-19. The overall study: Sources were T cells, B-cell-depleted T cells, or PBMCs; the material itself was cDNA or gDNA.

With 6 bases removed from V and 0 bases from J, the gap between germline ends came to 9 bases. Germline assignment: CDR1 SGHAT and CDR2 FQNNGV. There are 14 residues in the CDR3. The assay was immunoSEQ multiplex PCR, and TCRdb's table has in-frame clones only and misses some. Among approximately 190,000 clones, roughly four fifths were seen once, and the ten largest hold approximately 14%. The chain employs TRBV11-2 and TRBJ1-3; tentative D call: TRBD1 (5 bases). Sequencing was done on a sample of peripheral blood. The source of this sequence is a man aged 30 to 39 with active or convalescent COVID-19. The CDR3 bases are TGTGCCAGCAGTGACGGACACTCTGGAAACACCATATATTTT. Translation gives CASSDGHSGNTIYF. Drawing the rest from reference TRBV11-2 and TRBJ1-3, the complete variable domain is EAGVAQSPRYKIIEKRQSVAFWCNPISGHATLYWYQQILGQGPKLLIQFQNNGVVDDSQLPKDRFSAERLKGVDSTLKIQPAKLEDSAVYLCASSDGHSGNTIYFGEGSWLTVV.